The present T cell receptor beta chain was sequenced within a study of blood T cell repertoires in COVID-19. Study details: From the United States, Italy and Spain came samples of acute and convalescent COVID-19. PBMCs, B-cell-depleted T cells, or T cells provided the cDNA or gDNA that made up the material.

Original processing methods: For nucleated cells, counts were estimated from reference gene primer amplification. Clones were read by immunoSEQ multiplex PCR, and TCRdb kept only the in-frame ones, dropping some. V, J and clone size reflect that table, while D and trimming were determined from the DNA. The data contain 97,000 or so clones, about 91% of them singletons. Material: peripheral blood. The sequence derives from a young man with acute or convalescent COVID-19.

CDR3 nucleotide sequence: TGTGCCAGCATTTTCAGTGTCCTGAACACTGAAGCTTTCTTT. Translating gives CASIFSVLNTEAFF. V gene TRBV6-5 combines with J gene TRBJ1-1; D is undetermined. V lost 7 bases and J 0 bases, leaving 12 bases between the germline ends. This CDR3 spans 14 amino acids. CDR1 and CDR2 (germline): MNHEY, SVGAGI.